Below, one TCR beta chain is given with its context. Measured with immunoSEQ multiplex PCR; TCRdb has only the in-frame clones, and not every one. The repertoire has some 110,000 clones, about 87% of them found once; the top ten carry about 8.7%. This sample is part of a study of T cell responses to AZD1222 COVID-19 vaccine. CDR1 is LGHDT, CDR2 YNNKEL, per germline (reference sequence). V was cut by 4 bases and J by 2 bases, with 15 bases left in between. The CDR3 runs to 15 residues. The sequencing used peripheral blood, collected on day 0 of AZD1222 vaccination. The chain couples TRBV3-1 (or the pseudogene TRBV3-2) to TRBJ2-7, with D possibly TRBD1 on 6 matching bases. This sequence originates from an adult in good health. The CDR3 protein is CASSRSTAGAYEQYF. The CDR3 nucleotides read TGTGCCAGCAGCCGCTCTACGGCAGGGGCCTACGAGCAGTACTTC.